This T cell receptor (beta chain) stems from a study of blood T cell repertoires in COVID-19. In the original processing: Estimation of nucleated cell counts was performed using reference gene primer amplification. The data were produced by immunoSEQ multiplex PCR, yet TCRdb's version contains in-frame clones alone and is incomplete. V and J calls and clone size are copied from that table; D and trimming were computed from the DNA. Of just over 300,000 clones listed, approximately 88% are singletons. This clone was picked up one time. The CDR3 has 14 amino acids. CDR1 and CDR2 (germline): LNHDA, SQIVND (reference sequence). Trimming left V 4 bases short and J 0 bases short, with 7 bases between.

Sequenced sample: PBMCs or T cells enriched from blood (not recorded which). This clonotype originated in a woman in her late teens or twenties who had recovered from COVID-19. This sequence joins TRBV19 and TRBJ1-5; D is undetermined. The CDR3 sequence: CASSSGNSNQPQHF. The CDR3 DNA sequence: TGTGCCAGTAGTAGCGGAAATAGCAATCAGCCCCAGCATTTT.